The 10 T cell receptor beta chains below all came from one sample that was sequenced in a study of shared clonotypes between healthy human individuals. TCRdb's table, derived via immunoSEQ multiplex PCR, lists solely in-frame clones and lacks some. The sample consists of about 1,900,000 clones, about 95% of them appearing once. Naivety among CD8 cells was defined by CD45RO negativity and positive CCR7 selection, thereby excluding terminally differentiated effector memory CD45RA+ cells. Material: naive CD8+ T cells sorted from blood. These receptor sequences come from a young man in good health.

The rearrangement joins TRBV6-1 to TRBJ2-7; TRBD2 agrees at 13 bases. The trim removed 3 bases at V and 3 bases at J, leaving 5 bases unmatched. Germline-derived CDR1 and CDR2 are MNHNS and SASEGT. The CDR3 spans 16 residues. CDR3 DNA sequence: TGTGCCAGCAGTGACGGACTAGCGGGAGTGGGCTACGAGCAGTACTTC. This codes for CASSDGLAGVGYEQYF.

CDR3 sequence reads: CASSQDWGPSQPQHF. The CDR3 DNA follows: TGCGCCAGCAGCCAAGACTGGGGTCCGAGTCAGCCCCAGCATTTT. V usage is TRBV4-3 and J usage is TRBJ1-5; no clear D gene. The germline V gene encodes CDR1 LGHNA and CDR2 YSLEER. Trimming pared 0 bases from V and 6 bases from J, leaving 12 bases between. This CDR3 contains 15 residues.

DNA for the CDR3: TGTGCCAGCAGTACGCAATCCTCCTACAATGAGCAGTTCTTC. Encoded protein: CASSTQSSYNEQFF. The rearrangement links TRBV2 to TRBJ2-1; D call uncertain. Germline CDR1 and CDR2: SNHLY and FYNNEI. The CDR3 extends over 14 amino acids. Trimming shortened V by 5 bases and J by 0 bases, and 8 bases separated the two germline ends.

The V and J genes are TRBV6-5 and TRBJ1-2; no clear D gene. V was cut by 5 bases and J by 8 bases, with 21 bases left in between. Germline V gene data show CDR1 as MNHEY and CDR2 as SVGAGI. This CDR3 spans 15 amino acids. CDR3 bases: TGTGCCAGCAGTCCGTCGCAGTATGGGAGCTTGGGCTACACCTTC. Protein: CASSPSQYGSLGYTF.

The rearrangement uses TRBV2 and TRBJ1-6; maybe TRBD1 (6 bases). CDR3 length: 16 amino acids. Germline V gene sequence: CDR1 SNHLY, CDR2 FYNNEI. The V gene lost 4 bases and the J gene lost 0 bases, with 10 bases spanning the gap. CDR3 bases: TGTGCCAGCAGTGGGACAGATAGCTCCTATAATTCACCCCTCCACTTT. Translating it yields CASSGTDSSYNSPLHF.

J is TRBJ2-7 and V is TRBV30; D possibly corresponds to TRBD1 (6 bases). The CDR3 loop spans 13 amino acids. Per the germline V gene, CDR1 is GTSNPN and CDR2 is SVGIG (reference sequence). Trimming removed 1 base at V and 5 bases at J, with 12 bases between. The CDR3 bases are TGTGCCTGGAGTGCCCGGACAGTGAACGAGCAGTACTTC. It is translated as CAWSARTVNEQYF.

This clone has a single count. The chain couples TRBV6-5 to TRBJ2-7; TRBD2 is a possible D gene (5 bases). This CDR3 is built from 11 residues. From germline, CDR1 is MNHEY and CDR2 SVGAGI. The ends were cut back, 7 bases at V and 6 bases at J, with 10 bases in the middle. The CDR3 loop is CASTSGSEQYF. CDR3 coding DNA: TGTGCCAGCACTTCTGGGAGCGAGCAGTACTTC.

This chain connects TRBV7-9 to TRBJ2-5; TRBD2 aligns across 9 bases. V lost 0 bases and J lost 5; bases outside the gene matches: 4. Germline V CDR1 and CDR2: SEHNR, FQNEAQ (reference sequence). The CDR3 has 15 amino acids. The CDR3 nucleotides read TGTGCCAGCAGCTTAGCGGGACTAGCCCCCGAGACCCAGTACTTC. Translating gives CASSLAGLAPETQYF.

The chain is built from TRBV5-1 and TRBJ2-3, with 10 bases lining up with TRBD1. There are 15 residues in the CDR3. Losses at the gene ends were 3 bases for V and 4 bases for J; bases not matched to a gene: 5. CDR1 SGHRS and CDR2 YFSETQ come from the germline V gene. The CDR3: CASSSTGGSSDTQYF. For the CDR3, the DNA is TGCGCCAGCAGCTCGACAGGGGGCAGTTCAGATACGCAGTATTTT.

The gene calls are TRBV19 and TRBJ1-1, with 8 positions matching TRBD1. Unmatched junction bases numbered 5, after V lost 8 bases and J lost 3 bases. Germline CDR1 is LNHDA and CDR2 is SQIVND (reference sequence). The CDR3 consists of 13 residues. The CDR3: CASGQGGHTEAFF. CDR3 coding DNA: TGTGCCAGTGGACAGGGAGGGCACACTGAAGCTTTCTTT.